This T cell receptor (beta chain) was captured in a study of shared clonotypes between healthy human individuals (dated by TCRdb to the early 2020s). Regarding the complete study: The cohort comprised two women and three men aged 18 to 49 years. To increase sequencing depth and limit assay-specific biases, different laboratories used diverse techniques to prepare libraries and sequence TCR repertoires. Between about 0.85 and 10 billion PBMCs per donor were obtained by leukapheresis. To estimate repertoire size and how much clonotypes are shared between individuals, the study performed deep sequencing of blood TCR repertoires from a few healthy adults.

Broader findings and caveats from the paper: The genetic and exposure-history diversity represented was limited by the small number of donors. Only blood was sampled, and tissue TCR repertoires likely differ from those in blood. Based on pairwise subsampling, the degree of clonotype sharing among donors was expected to be affected by sequencing depth.

To note about this clone: The target of this receptor is not known. No base qualities exist here, and no much larger clone lies one base off it.

From the germline V gene, CDR1 is SGHTA and CDR2 is FQGTGA. Including the terminal cysteine and phenylalanine, the CDR3 comprises 13 residues. Here the CDR3 DNA is all that survives: 39 bases in frame from base 1. V is cut by 6 bases and J by 8 bases, and the space between the germline ends is 13 bases. The donors were healthy, HIV-negative adults with no recently reported acute infections or vaccinations. Every donor was a Caucasian adult residing in Nashville, Tennessee, USA. For unsorted samples, tens of millions of PBMCs were counted, and genomic DNA was extracted using the QIAamp DNA Blood Mini kit. After blood collection by leukapheresis, PBMCs were isolated using Ficoll-Histopaque density gradient centrifugation and then cryopreserved in the vapor phase of liquid nitrogen. Using the deep immunoSEQ assay, multiplex PCR amplified TCR CDR3 regions from genomic DNA. Extracted genomic DNA from each cell subset was spread evenly across all wells of several immunoSEQ 96-well plates, with each plate serving as a replicate. For unsorted PBMC, roughly 300 ng of genomic DNA, equivalent to around 30,000 T cell genomes, went into each replicate PCR. Genomic DNA from unsorted PBMC was sequenced over ten immunoSEQ deep assay plates. Purified libraries were measured with a Qubit 3.0 fluorometer, size-checked on a Bioanalyzer 2100, and measured again with the KAPA Library Quantification kit. Every immunoSEQ 96-well plate was sequenced on a separate single-read 150-cycle Illumina NextSeq 550 flow cell. The authors' pipeline ran thus. Because the immunoSEQ output held only junctional sequences and lacked quality scores, the filtering could not match the filtering applied to full-length reads. To assign V/J genes and CDR3, sequences were annotated against IMGT germline references using PyIR, a Python wrapper for IgBLAST v1.9. Any read was removed if the V/J assignment was weak (E-value above 1e-6), the CDR3 was missing, or the read contained stop codons, out-of-frame junctions, or ambiguous translated residues. V3J clonotypes were defined as sequences sharing an identical inferred V gene, J gene, and CDR3 amino acid sequence. To compute the percentage overlap between repertoires, the number of shared unique clonotypes was divided by the size of the smaller repertoire. Repertoire richness was assessed with RTK rarefaction, the Chao1 estimator, and Recon v2.1 estimates of unobserved clonotypes. TCRdb re-hosts the immuneACCESS table, in-frame sequences only. Its copies lack some clones; in the studies checked, an unresolved V gene accounts for under half of them, and the cause for the rest is not known. That table is the source of V, J and clone size, and D and trimming were worked out from the DNA. The sample table records about 460,000 clones; approximately 71% of these occur just once. The top ten clonotypes cover approximately 12% of the sample.

In this chain, TRBV7-3 is recombined with TRBJ1-4; possibly the D gene is TRBD1, per 5 matching bases. This TCR was recovered from a woman aged 40-49 years in good health. Some clones in this sample may be carry-over from other donors' samples. The sequenced sample was PBMCs. DNA sequence: TGTGCCAGCAGTATCCGGCCAGGGGAAAAACTGTTTTTT. This sequence encodes CASSIRPGEKLFF.